The 13 T cell receptor beta chains below all came from one sample that was sequenced in a study of regulatory T cells in long-lasting Graves disease. Time point denoted: newly diagnosed GD, antithyroid drugs for less than 3 months. Scientists built the TCR library using RNA that was extracted from PBMCs. Construction of the TCR beta libraries employed iRepertoire HTBI primers in conjunction with Arm-PCR of CDR3 regions. TCRdb reprocessed the multiplex PCR reads with MiXCR, giving one entry per CDR3 protein. This table has 440,000 or so distinct CDR3 sequences, about 17% appearing once. Another study also made use of these data, one on T cells in Graves' hyperthyroidism and ophthalmopathy.

The specimen comprised peripheral blood mononuclear cells (PBMCs), sampled at new diagnosis, from a patient treated with antithyroid drugs. The receptors derive from a woman aged 25 to 45 with Graves disease.

Ten or more counts support this clonotype. This sequence joins TRBV28 and TRBJ2-7; D is perhaps TRBD2 (6 bases). From germline, CDR1 is MDHEN and CDR2 SYDVKM. V gave up 5 bases and J gave up 5 bases, with 19 bases separating them. The length of the CDR3 is 15 residues. This CDR3 is CASSRPTRREDEQYF. The DNA for the CDR3 is TGTGCCAGCAGTCGACCGACTAGGCGAGAGGACGAGCAGTACTTC.

This clonotype was observed at least ten times. V usage is TRBV18 and J usage is TRBJ2-1, with 10 bases matching TRBD2. V was pared by 4 bases and J by 8 bases, with 8 bases of the junction left unmatched. The length of the CDR3 is 15 residues. Germline assignment: CDR1 KGHSH and CDR2 LQKENI. The CDR3 is CASSRAQREGDEQFF. DNA for the CDR3: TGTGCCAGCTCACGGGCCCAGCGGGAGGGCGATGAGCAGTTCTTC.

This clonotype was recorded a few times. CDR3 residues: CASSDGALDEKLFF. DNA for the CDR3: TGTGCCAGCAGTGACGGGGCACTAGATGAAAAACTGTTTTTT. The chain uses TRBV6-1 and TRBJ1-4; possibly TRBD1 for D (5 bases). The germline V gene has CDR1 MNHNS and CDR2 SASEGT. Trimming cost V 3 bases and J 6 bases, with 11 bases left between them. The CDR3 has 14 residues.

This clonotype was counted between two and nine times. V and J are TRBV6-1 and TRBJ1-2, with 11 bases fitting TRBD1. J gave up 7 bases and V 7 bases, and 14 bases lay outside the gene matches. This CDR3 is built from 16 residues. CDR1 is MNHNS and CDR2 is SASEGT in the germline V gene. The CDR3 sequence: CASTPDRGHSGGGYTF. The CDR3 region has the DNA TGTGCCAGCACACCGGACAGGGGGCACTCAGGAGGTGGCTACACCTTC.

This clonotype occurred many times. The chain links TRBV6-1 to TRBJ1-3; the D gene is possibly TRBD1 (5 bases). There are 17 residues in the CDR3. Germline V gives CDR1 MNHNS, CDR2 SASEGT. The germline V and J ends were trimmed by 6 bases and 0 bases, with 18 bases remaining between them. CDR3 sequence: CASSPSQGQGSGNTIYF. The CDR3 nucleotides read TGTGCCAGCAGCCCATCGCAAGGACAAGGCTCTGGAAACACCATATATTTT.

The chain combines TRBV27 with TRBJ2-1, with 7 nucleotides matching TRBD1. The germline CDR1 and CDR2 sequences are MNHEY and SMNVEV (reference sequence). The CDR3 has 15 amino acids. Trimming cost V 6 bases and J 10 bases; bases outside gene matches: 15. In nucleotides, the CDR3 is TGTGCCAGCAGCCCCCTCTCACAGGGGCGCCCCGAGCAGTTCTTC. It codes for CASSPLSQGRPEQFF.

This clonotype was seen a handful of times. The chain combines TRBV28 with TRBJ2-7, with 10 bases that match TRBD2. CDR1 is MDHEN, CDR2 SYDVKM, per germline. The CDR3 runs 16 residues. The junction had 11 bases not matched to a gene; V was cut back by 4 bases and J by 5 bases. DNA for the CDR3: TGTGCCAGCAGTTATCTCCCTAGCGGGAGTCCGGACGAGCAGTACTTC. Protein sequence: CASSYLPSGSPDEQYF.

This clonotype turned up a few times. In DNA form, the CDR3 reads TGTGCCATCAGTGAGTCGATTTGGGCGCAGGGGACAGGAGGGGGACCCCTCCACTTT. As protein: CAISESIWAQGTGGGPLHF. The V call is TRBV10-3, the J call TRBJ1-6, with 8 bases lining up with TRBD1. The ends lost 0 bases at V and 12 bases at J; junction bases unmatched: 19. This CDR3 comprises 19 residues. Per germline, CDR1 ENHRY and CDR2 SYGVKD.

This clonotype was counted at least ten times. The chain is built from TRBV7-9 and TRBJ2-3; D not resolved. Germline V gene sequence: CDR1 SEHNR, CDR2 FQNEAQ (reference sequence). Between the trimmed V and J ends, which lost 7 bases and 4 bases, there was a span of 0 bases. The CDR3 has 9 residues. The CDR3 region is CASTDTQYF. The CDR3 coding sequence is TGTGCCAGCACAGATACGCAGTATTTT.

The J gene is TRBJ1-1, the V gene TRBV11-2; weak D call: TRBD1 (6 bases). V lost 6 bases to trimming and J lost 5 bases, with 13 bases between them. The CDR3 sequence is 13 residues long. Germline values: CDR1 SGHAT, CDR2 FQNNGV. The chain's CDR3 is CASRLTGSTEAFF. CDR3 sequence (DNA): TGTGCCAGCAGACTCACAGGGTCGACTGAAGCTTTCTTT.

J is TRBJ1-1 and V is TRBV28, with D possibly being TRBD1 (5 bases). Trimming shortened V by 3 bases and J by 4 bases, and 18 bases separated the two germline ends. The CDR3 loop spans 16 amino acids. Germline-derived CDR1 and CDR2 are MDHEN and SYDVKM. The CDR3 DNA reads as TGTGCCAGCAGTTTTATTTATACAGGTGGGAGCACTGAAGCTTTCTTT. Amino acids: CASSFIYTGGSTEAFF.

The chain couples TRBV20-1 to TRBJ2-2; D ambiguous. Germline V gene data show CDR1 as DFQATT and CDR2 as SNEGSKA (reference sequence). The CDR3 totals 15 residues. Trimming removed 0 bases from V and 2 bases from J, with 10 bases in between. The CDR3 DNA reads TGCAGTGCTAGAGATCCTAAATTCAACACCGGGGAGCTGTTTTTT. It specifies CSARDPKFNTGELFF.

This clonotype was seen many times. The V and J genes are TRBV3-1 and TRBJ1-5; no reliable D call. Deletions cut 0 bases from V and 7 bases from J, with 16 bases between. Per the germline V gene, CDR1 is LGHDT and CDR2 is YNNKEL (reference sequence). The CDR3 length is 16 residues. The CDR3 loop is CASSQDIGSLGQPQHF. CDR3 coding DNA: TGTGCCAGCAGCCAAGATATAGGATCCCTTGGGCAGCCCCAGCATTTT. The entire variable domain, with the rest obtained from reference TRBV3-1 and TRBJ1-5, is as follows: DTAVSQTPKYLVTQMGNDKSIKCEQNLGHDTMYWYKQDSKKFLKIMFSYNNKELIINETVPNRFSPKSPDKAHLNLHINSLELGDSAVYFCASSQDIGSLGQPQHFGDGTRLSIL.